This T cell receptor (beta chain) was sequenced in a study of T cell repertoires in cytomegalovirus infection. The germline gives CDR1 MDHEN, CDR2 SYDVKM. After removal of 6 bases from V and 0 bases from J, the junction contained 10 bases not matched to a gene. This CDR3 is 18 amino acids long. MiXCR, run by TCRdb on the reads, gives a single entry per CDR3 protein. The data hold roughly 920,000 distinct CDR3 sequences, with around 32% observed a single time. On this clonotype: Its cognate antigen is unknown.

The receptor comes from a human donor in good health (CMV status not recorded). Some clones in this sample may be carry-over from other donors' samples. The chain joins TRBV28 to TRBJ2-6; TRBD1 matches 8 bases. The sequencing here drew on cultured CD8+ T cells from PBMCs, taken from culture after CMV antigen stimulation. CDR3 DNA sequence: TGTGCCAGCAGCACACCAGGGGGCCAGAGCTCTGGGGCCAACGTCCTGACTTTC. Encoded protein: CASSTPGGQSSGANVLTF.